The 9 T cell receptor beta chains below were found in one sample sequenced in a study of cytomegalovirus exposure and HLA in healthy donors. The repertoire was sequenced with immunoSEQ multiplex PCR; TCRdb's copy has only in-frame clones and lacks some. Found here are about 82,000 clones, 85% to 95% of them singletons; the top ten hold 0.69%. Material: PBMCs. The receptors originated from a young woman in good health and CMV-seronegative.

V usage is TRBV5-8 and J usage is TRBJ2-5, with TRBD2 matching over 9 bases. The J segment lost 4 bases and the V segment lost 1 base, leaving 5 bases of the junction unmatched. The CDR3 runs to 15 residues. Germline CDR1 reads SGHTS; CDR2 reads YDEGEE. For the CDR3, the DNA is TGTGCCAGCAGCTTGAAGCGGGGGGCAGGAGAGACCCAGTACTTC. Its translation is CASSLKRGAGETQYF.

CDR3 nucleotide sequence: TGCAGCGTTGACCCCCGCGACTGGGGACAAGGGGAGAACACTGAAGCTTTCTTT. It is translated as CSVDPRDWGQGENTEAFF. The rearrangement uses TRBV29-1 and TRBJ1-1, with D tentatively TRBD1 (6 bases). The CDR3 is made up of 18 amino acids. Germline-derived CDR1 and CDR2 are SQVTM and ANQGSEA. V lost 3 bases to trimming and J lost 1 base, with 24 bases between them.

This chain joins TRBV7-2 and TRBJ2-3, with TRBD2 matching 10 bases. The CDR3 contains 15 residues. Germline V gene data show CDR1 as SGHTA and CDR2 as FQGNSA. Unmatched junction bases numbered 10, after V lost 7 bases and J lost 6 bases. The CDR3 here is CASTSGLAGADTQYF. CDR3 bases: TGTGCCAGCACTTCAGGTCTAGCGGGGGCGGATACGCAGTATTTT.

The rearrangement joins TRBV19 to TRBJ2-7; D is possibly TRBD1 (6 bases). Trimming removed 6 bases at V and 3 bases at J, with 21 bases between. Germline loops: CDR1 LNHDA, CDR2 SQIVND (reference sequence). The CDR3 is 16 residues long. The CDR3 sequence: CASSSLSPGHLYEQYF. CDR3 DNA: TGTGCCAGTAGCTCCCTCTCTCCGGGACACCTCTACGAGCAGTACTTC.

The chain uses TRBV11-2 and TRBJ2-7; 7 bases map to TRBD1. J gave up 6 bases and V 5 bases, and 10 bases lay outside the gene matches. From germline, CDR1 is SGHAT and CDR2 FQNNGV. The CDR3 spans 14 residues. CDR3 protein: CASSNTGVRGEQYF. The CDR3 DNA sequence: TGTGCCAGCAGCAACACAGGGGTTAGAGGCGAGCAGTACTTC.

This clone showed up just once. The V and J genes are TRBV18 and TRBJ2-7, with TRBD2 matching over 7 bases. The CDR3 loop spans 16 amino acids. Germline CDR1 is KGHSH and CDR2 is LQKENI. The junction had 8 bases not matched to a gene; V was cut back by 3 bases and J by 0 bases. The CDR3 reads CASSPTTGTNSYEQYF. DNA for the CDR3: TGTGCCAGCTCACCCACTACCGGGACTAACTCCTACGAGCAGTACTTC. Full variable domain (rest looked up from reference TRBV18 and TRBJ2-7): NAGVMQNPRHLVRRRGQEARLRCSPMKGHSHVYWYRQLPEEGLKFMVYLQKENIIDESGMPKERFSAEFPKEGPSILRIQQVVRGDSAAYFCASSPTTGTNSYEQYFGPGTRLTVT.

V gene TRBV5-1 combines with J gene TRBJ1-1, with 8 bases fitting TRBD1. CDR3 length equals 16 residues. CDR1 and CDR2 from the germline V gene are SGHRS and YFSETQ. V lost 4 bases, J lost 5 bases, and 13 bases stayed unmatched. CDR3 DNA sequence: TGCGCCAGCAGCCACGGGTCTGGACAGGGCGGGACTGAAGCTTTCTTT. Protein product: CASSHGSGQGGTEAFF.

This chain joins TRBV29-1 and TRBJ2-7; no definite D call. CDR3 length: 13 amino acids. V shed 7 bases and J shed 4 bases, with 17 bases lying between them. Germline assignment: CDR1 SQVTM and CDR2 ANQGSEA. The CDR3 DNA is TGCAGCGCCAAAACTACCCTTGCATACGAGCAGTACTTC. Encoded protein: CSAKTTLAYEQYF.

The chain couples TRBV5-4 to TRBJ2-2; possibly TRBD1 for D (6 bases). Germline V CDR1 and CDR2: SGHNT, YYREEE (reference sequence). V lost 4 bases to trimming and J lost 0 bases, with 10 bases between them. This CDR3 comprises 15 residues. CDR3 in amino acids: CASSPGTTNTGELFF. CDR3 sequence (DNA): TGTGCCAGCAGCCCCGGGACAACGAACACCGGGGAGCTGTTTTTT.